The clone carrying this TCR beta chain is medium-sized in the sample. Two-round multiplex PCR on genomic DNA was the method by which TCR beta CDR3 was amplified. The authors ran first-round PCR with primers specific to each TRBV and TRBJ gene. TCRdb re-derived calls from the multiplex PCR reads in MiXCR, one entry per CDR3 protein. This sample carries around 20,000 distinct CDR3 sequences, less than 70% of them seen once, and the ten largest clones take 27%. This sample was taken from a study of prognosis after radiotherapy for stage I lung cancer. About the research overall: For radiotherapy, patients got SBRT split into 3 to 5 fractions, giving a biologically effective dose of at least 100 Gy.

The CDR3 covers 14 residues. The germline V gene has CDR1 MDHEN and CDR2 SYDVKM. V lost 7 bases, J lost 4 bases, and 4 bases stayed unmatched. The chain combines TRBV28 with TRBJ1-5; TRBD1 aligns across 10 bases. The clonotype was recovered from a donor of 50 years or more with non-small cell lung cancer. The sequencing here drew on PBMCs, taken before or after stereotactic body radiation therapy (not recorded which). The DNA of the CDR3 is TGTGCCAGCACTAAGGACAGGGGGAATCAGCCCCAGCATTTT. Translation gives CASTKDRGNQPQHF.